The subject of this entry is one TCR beta chain. Its antigen is not identified. The record originates from a study of T cell repertoires and HLA-DP antigens. The CDR3 contains 16 residues. Germline V CDR1 and CDR2: KGHSH, LQKENI. Clones were sequenced by immunoSEQ multiplex PCR, and TCRdb holds only the in-frame ones, with some missing. The repertoire has more than 90,000 clones, 90% to 95% of them found once; the top ten carry approximately 0.29%. The TCR originated in a woman aged 18-29 years in good health and CMV-seronegative. The genes are TRBV18 and TRBJ2-5; 10 nucleotides align to TRBD2. TRBJ2-7 matches the DNA end more closely, so the J call is doubtful. Sequenced input: CD4+ T cells from PBMCs. The CDR3 nucleotides read TGTGCCAGCTCACCCCCCTTAGCGGGAGGATTCGTCGAGCAGTACTTC. It is translated as CASSPPLAGGFVEQYF.